Sequencing of this T cell receptor (beta chain) was carried out in a study of technical replicates of blood from several donors. Sequencing was performed with immunoSEQ multiplex PCR; in TCRdb, only in-frame clones are kept and a portion is missing. Of about 94,000 clones listed, 90% to 97% are singletons. This CDR3 region has 19 residues. V was clipped by 0 bases and J by 1 base; unmatched bases: 14. Germline lookup yields CDR1 SGHRS and CDR2 YFSETQ. The chain carries TRBV5-1 and TRBJ1-1; 8 nucleotides match TRBD1. This clonotype originated in a human donor in good health. Input material: T cells isolated from PBMCs. The CDR3 spells CASSLAPGGGGVGNTEAFF. As DNA, the CDR3 is TGCGCCAGCAGCTTGGCACCAGGGGGCGGTGGTGTAGGGAACACTGAAGCTTTCTTT.